One and the same sample provided the 21 T cell receptor beta chains below, sequenced in a study of T cells in Graves' hyperthyroidism and ophthalmopathy. RNA transcripts gave rise to amplified TCR beta CDR3 regions. A first-round RT-PCR of the TCR CDR3 used the HTBI primer set. In TCRdb, the multiplex PCR reads were re-called with MiXCR into one record per CDR3 protein. The sample shows 530,000 or so distinct CDR3 sequences, roughly 18% of them seen only once. The sequenced sample consisted of blood. These receptors were obtained from a woman under 30 with Graves' ophthalmopathy.

This clonotype was detected many times. This rearrangement joins TRBV12-5 to TRBJ2-1; TRBD2 aligns across 10 bases. The CDR3 extends over 16 amino acids. The V and J ends lost 3 bases and 7 bases, in that order; junction bases with no gene match: 9. Looked up from germline, CDR1 is LGHNT and CDR2 is FRNRAP. The CDR3 region is CASGFEAGGLGNEQFF. As DNA, the CDR3 is TGTGCTAGTGGTTTCGAAGCGGGAGGGCTGGGGAATGAGCAGTTCTTC.

A few counts support this clonotype. The chain uses TRBV20-1 and TRBJ2-3; D may correspond to TRBD1 or TRBD2 (5 bases each). Between the trimmed V and J ends, which lost 5 bases and 1 base, there was a span of 10 bases. Germline V lookup: CDR1 DFQATT, CDR2 SNEGSKA (reference sequence). The CDR3 extends over 13 amino acids. Written as DNA, the CDR3 is TGCAGTGCTGGGGGAGCGGGCACAGATACGCAGTATTTT. This gives the protein CSAGGAGTDTQYF.

The genes are TRBV20-1 and TRBJ2-5, with D possibly being TRBD2 (6 bases). Deletions cut 6 bases from V and 7 bases from J, with 18 bases between. Germline CDR1 and CDR2: DFQATT and SNEGSKA (reference sequence). The CDR3 runs 13 residues. CDR3 bases: TGCAGTGCCCGAGAGGTGGAGGGCTGGACCCAGTACTTC. Protein sequence: CSAREVEGWTQYF.

This chain joins TRBV9 and TRBJ1-5; TRBD1 matches at 7 bases. CDR1 SGDLS and CDR2 YYNGEE come from the germline V gene. The V gene end was trimmed by 0 bases and the J gene end by 7 bases; junction bases not matched to a gene: 7. CDR3 length equals 15 residues. The CDR3 sequence is CASSVGGTGVQPQHF. In nucleotides, the CDR3 is TGTGCCAGCAGCGTAGGGGGTACAGGGGTACAGCCCCAGCATTTT.

The gene calls are TRBV4-1 and TRBJ1-2; D not resolved. V lost 4 bases, J lost 4 bases, and 16 bases lay in between. The germline gives CDR1 MGHRA, CDR2 YSYEKL. The CDR3 is 15 residues long. CDR3 nucleotides: TGCGCCAGCAGCCCAACCCTGGGTATTGGCTATGGCTACACCTTC. It codes for CASSPTLGIGYGYTF.

This clonotype was observed at least ten times. The chain carries TRBV28 and TRBJ1-1; no clear D. V shed 5 bases and J shed 5 bases, with 12 bases lying between them. The CDR3 consists of 13 residues. The V gene's germline CDR1 is MDHEN and CDR2 SYDVKM. The CDR3 region is CASSQLLGTEAFF. CDR3 DNA: TGTGCCAGCAGTCAATTACTAGGAACTGAAGCTTTCTTT. Full variable domain (rest looked up from reference TRBV28 and TRBJ1-1): DVKVTQSSRYLVKRTGEKVFLECVQDMDHENMFWYRQDPGLGLRLIYFSYDVKMKEKGDIPEGYSVSREKKERFSLILESASTNQTSMYLCASSQLLGTEAFFGQGTRLTVV.

V gene TRBV19 combines with J gene TRBJ2-2; 9 bases are shared with TRBD1. V gave up 3 bases and J gave up 7 bases; unmatched junction bases: 6. Germline CDR1 LNHDA, CDR2 SQIVND (reference sequence). There are 15 residues in the CDR3. The CDR3 sequence: CASSMGDRAVGELFF. CDR3 nucleotides: TGTGCCAGTAGTATGGGGGACAGGGCGGTCGGGGAGCTGTTTTTT. The full variable domain, rest sourced from reference TRBV19 and TRBJ2-2, is DGGITQSPKYLFRKEGQNVTLSCEQNLNHDAMYWYRQDPGQGLRLIYYSQIVNDFQKGDIAEGYSVSREKKESFPLTVTSAQKNPTAFYLCASSMGDRAVGELFFGEGSRLTVL.

This clonotype was counted many times. The V gene is TRBV9, the J gene TRBJ2-3, with D possibly being TRBD2 (5 bases). Trimming pared 0 bases from V and 4 bases from J, leaving 9 bases between. Germline V gene lookup returns CDR1 SGDLS and CDR2 YYNGEE. This CDR3 has 14 amino acids. The CDR3 spells CASSVGAASDTQYF. In nucleotides, the CDR3 is TGTGCCAGCAGCGTAGGAGCGGCCTCAGATACGCAGTATTTT.

This clonotype occurred many times. The chain employs TRBV12-3 or TRBV12-4 and TRBJ2-1; TRBD1 is a possible D gene (5 bases). Trimming took off 2 bases at V and 7 bases at J, with 9 bases between the two ends. The CDR3 has 13 residues. The CDR3 nucleotides read TGTGCCAGCAGTTTAAACAGGTGGAATGAGCAGTTCTTC. It translates to CASSLNRWNEQFF.

This sequence joins TRBV16 and TRBJ2-7, with 8 nucleotides matching TRBD1. Germline V gene sequence: CDR1 KGHSY, CDR2 FQNENV. V trimming: 4 bases; J trimming: 5 bases; junction bases outside the gene matches: 7. The CDR3 spans 14 residues. The CDR3 here is CASSPDRARHEQYF. In DNA, the CDR3 is TGTGCCAGCAGCCCGGACAGGGCTAGGCACGAGCAGTACTTC.

This clonotype was observed at least ten times. The V and J genes are TRBV20-1 and TRBJ1-2; a weak D match, TRBD1 (6 bases). This CDR3 has 15 residues. Germline V gives CDR1 DFQATT, CDR2 SNEGSKA (reference sequence). V was clipped by 4 bases and J by 3 bases, with 18 bases between them. As DNA, the CDR3 is TGCAGTGCTATGAGGTCCAGGGGCCCCGACTATGGCTACACCTTC. Translated, it gives CSAMRSRGPDYGYTF.

This clonotype has at least ten counts. The V gene is TRBV27, the J gene TRBJ2-2, with a tentative D call TRBD2 (5 bases). Germline lookup yields CDR1 MNHEY and CDR2 SMNVEV (reference sequence). The CDR3 contains 15 residues. Trimming took off 4 bases at V and 4 bases at J, with 13 bases between the two ends. The CDR3 sequence: CASSSSGFPTGELFF. The CDR3 region has the DNA TGTGCCAGCAGTTCATCGGGATTTCCCACCGGGGAGCTGTTTTTT.

This clonotype was observed a few times. The V call is TRBV27, the J call TRBJ2-2; either TRBD1 or TRBD2 may supply D (6 bases each). Germline CDR1 MNHEY, CDR2 SMNVEV (reference sequence). CDR3 length: 14 residues. Trimming shortened V by 6 bases and J by 3 bases, and 11 bases separated the two germline ends. The CDR3 sequence is CASSLRGDTGELFF. The CDR3 coding sequence is TGTGCCAGCAGCCTGAGGGGGGACACCGGGGAGCTGTTTTTT.

This clonotype was counted at least ten times. The V call is TRBV2, the J call TRBJ1-1; 7 bases map to TRBD1. The CDR3 loop spans 16 amino acids. The ends lost 2 bases at V and 1 base at J; junction bases unmatched: 7. CDR1 and CDR2 from the germline V gene are SNHLY and FYNNEI. CDR3 nucleotides: TGTGCCAGCAGTGAAACAGGGGACGGCTCGAACACTGAAGCTTTCTTT. Protein sequence: CASSETGDGSNTEAFF.

This clonotype was counted many times. V and J are TRBV28 and TRBJ2-2; possible D gene TRBD2, 5 bases. V dropped 1 base and J dropped 4 bases, with 10 bases sitting between them. This CDR3 is built from 15 residues. CDR1 is MDHEN and CDR2 is SYDVKM in the germline V gene. CDR3 loop: CASSLFRGGTGELFF. CDR3 sequence (DNA): TGTGCCAGCAGTTTATTTCGGGGTGGCACCGGGGAGCTGTTTTTT.

This clonotype was counted ten times or more. The V call is TRBV30, the J call TRBJ1-2, with a tentative D call TRBD1 (5 bases). This CDR3 is built from 14 residues. Trimming removed 1 base at V and 4 bases at J, with 13 bases between. From germline, CDR1 is GTSNPN and CDR2 SVGIG (reference sequence). This chain's CDR3 is CAWSEVRVGYGYTF. The CDR3 DNA sequence: TGTGCCTGGAGTGAGGTCAGGGTTGGCTATGGCTACACCTTC.

This clonotype turned up a few times. The V gene is TRBV20-1, the J gene TRBJ1-1; the match to TRBD1 covers 7 bases. V gave up 2 bases and J gave up 5 bases; unmatched junction bases: 8. The CDR3 is 14 amino acids. Germline CDR1 reads DFQATT; CDR2 reads SNEGSKA (reference sequence). The CDR3 sequence is CSARTRQGWTEAFF. The CDR3 DNA sequence: TGCAGTGCTAGAACCCGACAGGGATGGACTGAAGCTTTCTTT.

This clonotype was counted many times. This sequence joins TRBV11-2 and TRBJ2-2, with 10 bases that match TRBD1. CDR1 is SGHAT, CDR2 FQNNGV, per germline. The J segment lost 1 base and the V segment lost 5 bases, leaving 7 bases of the junction unmatched. CDR3 length: 17 amino acids. In DNA, the CDR3 is TGTGCCAGCAGCCCGCGACAGGGGGCTAAGAACACCGGGGAGCTGTTTTTT. It specifies CASSPRQGAKNTGELFF.

This clonotype was detected ten times or more. The chain has TRBV28 and TRBJ2-1, with D unclear. Germline CDR1 is MDHEN and CDR2 is SYDVKM. CDR3 length: 13 amino acids. The germline V and J ends were trimmed by 3 bases and 4 bases, with 7 bases remaining between them. The CDR3 loop reads CASSLESYNEQFF. The DNA for the CDR3 is TGTGCCAGCAGTTTGGAATCGTACAATGAGCAGTTCTTC.

This clonotype was detected many times. The genes are TRBV28 and TRBJ1-1, with no clear D. The CDR3 extends over 13 amino acids. Deletions cut 7 bases from V and 4 bases from J, with 13 bases between. Looked up from germline, CDR1 is MDHEN and CDR2 is SYDVKM. CDR3 sequence reads: CASTGVSPTEAFF. The CDR3 nucleotides read TGTGCCAGCACAGGCGTTTCCCCCACTGAAGCTTTCTTT.

The rearrangement uses TRBV5-6 and TRBJ1-6; no clear D. Between the trimmed V and J ends, which lost 0 bases and 4 bases, there was a span of 8 bases. This CDR3 is 15 amino acids long. Germline-derived CDR1 and CDR2 are SGHDT and YYEEEE. The CDR3 bases are TGTGCCAGCAGCTTGGGACCCGCGTATAATTCACCCCTCCACTTT. It yields the protein CASSLGPAYNSPLHF.